This T cell receptor (beta chain) originates from a study of technical replicates of blood from a few donors. Only in-frame clones appear in the TCRdb table, and some are missing; sequencing was by immunoSEQ multiplex PCR. The sample holds approximately 49,000 clones; more than 85% are singletons and the top ten take 3% to 5%. There are 15 residues in the CDR3. V trimming: 1 base; J trimming: 5 bases; junction bases outside the gene matches: 6. Germline CDR1 is SGHTA and CDR2 is FQGNSA. The J gene is TRBJ2-5, the V gene TRBV7-2; TRBD2 aligns across 8 bases. The clonotype originates from a human donor in good health. Some clones in this sample may be carry-over from other donors' samples. The sample taken for sequencing was PBMCs. CDR3 sequence reads: CASSLVGLAGETQYF. CDR3 sequence (DNA): TGTGCCAGCAGCTTAGTTGGTCTAGCGGGCGAGACCCAGTACTTC.